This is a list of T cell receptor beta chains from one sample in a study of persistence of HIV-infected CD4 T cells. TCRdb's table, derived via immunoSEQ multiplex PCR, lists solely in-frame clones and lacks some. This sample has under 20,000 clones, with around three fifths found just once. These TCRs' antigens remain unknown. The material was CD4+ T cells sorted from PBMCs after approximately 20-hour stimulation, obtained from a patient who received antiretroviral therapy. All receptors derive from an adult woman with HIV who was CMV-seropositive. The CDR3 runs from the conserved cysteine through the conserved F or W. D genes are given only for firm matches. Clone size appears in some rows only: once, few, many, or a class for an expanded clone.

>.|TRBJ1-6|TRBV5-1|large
TGCGCCAGCACCCTAGACAGGAATTCACCCCTCCACTTT
CASTLDRNSPLHF
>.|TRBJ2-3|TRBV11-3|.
TGTGCCAGCAGCCGAAGGGGAGGCGCAGATACGCAGTATTTT
CASSRRGGADTQYF
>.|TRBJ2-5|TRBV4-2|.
TGTGCCAGCAGCCAGCAAAGGGGCGGTCAAGAGACCCAGTACTTC
CASSQQRGGQETQYF
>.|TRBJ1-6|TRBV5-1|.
TGCGCCAGCAGCTTAGAGGCCCCACGACCTAATTCACCCCTCCACTTT
CASSLEAPRPNSPLHF
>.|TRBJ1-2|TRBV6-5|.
TGTGCCAGCGGGACGAGGAGCGAAGGCTACACCTTC
CASGTRSEGYTF
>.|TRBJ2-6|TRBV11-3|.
TGTGCCAGCAGTCCCGGGCTTGTTTACTCCTCTGGGGCCAACGTCCTGACTTTC
CASSPGLVYSSGANVLTF
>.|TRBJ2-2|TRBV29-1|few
TGCAGCGTATGGACAGTAAACACCGGGGAGCTGTTTTTT
CSVWTVNTGELFF
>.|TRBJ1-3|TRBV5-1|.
TGCGCCAGCAGCTTGAGCGGGGATCCCTCTGGAAACACCATATATTTT
CASSLSGDPSGNTIYF
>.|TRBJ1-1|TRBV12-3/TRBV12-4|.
TGTGCCAGCAGTTTGGGGACCGGCACTGAAGCTTTCTTT
CASSLGTGTEAFF
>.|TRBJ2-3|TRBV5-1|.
TGCGCCAGCAGCTTGGCCCCCAGGGATACGCAGTATTTT
CASSLAPRDTQYF
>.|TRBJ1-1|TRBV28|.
TGTGCCAGCCCACCACGGCACAAGAGAGTTACTGAAGCTTTCTTT
CASPPRHKRVTEAFF
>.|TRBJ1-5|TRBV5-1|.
TGCGCCAGCAGCTTGGACGGGGGAGTTGAGCCCCAGCATTTT
CASSLDGGVEPQHF
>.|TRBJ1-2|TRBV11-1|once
TGTGCCAGCAGCTCGGACAGCCAATTCTATGGCTACACCTTC
CASSSDSQFYGYTF
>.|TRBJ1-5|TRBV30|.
TGTGCCTGGAGTGATGGGAGGGGGAGGCAGCCCCAGCATTTT
CAWSDGRGRQPQHF
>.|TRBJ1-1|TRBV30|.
TGTGCCTGGAGTAACGTCGGTGAAGCTTTCTTT
CAWSNVGEAFF
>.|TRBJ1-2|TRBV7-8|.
TGTGCCAGCACCTCCCCCCAGGGCTATGGCTACACCTTC
CASTSPQGYGYTF
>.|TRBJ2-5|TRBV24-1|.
TGTGCCACCAGTGATTTAGGGCCGGGGGCAGGAGAGACCCAGTACTTC
CATSDLGPGAGETQYF
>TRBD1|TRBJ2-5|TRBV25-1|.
TGTGCCAGCAGCCCAGGGGGCATGATGAGGACCCAGTACTTC
CASSPGGMMRTQYF
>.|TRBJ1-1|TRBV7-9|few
TGTGCCAGCAGCTTAGGGGGGCTGAACACTGAAGCTTTCTTT
CASSLGGLNTEAFF
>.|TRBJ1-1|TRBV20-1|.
TGCAGTGCTAGTCGCGGGGCTGAAGCTTTCTTT
CSASRGAEAFF
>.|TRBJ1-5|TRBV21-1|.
TGTGCCAGCAGCACCCAAACAGGCGCTTATAGCAATCAGCCCCAGCATTTT
CASSTQTGAYSNQPQHF
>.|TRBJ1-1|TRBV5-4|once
TGTGCCAGCAGCCCAATTACATTGCTGGGGATGAACACTGAAGCTTTCTTT
CASSPITLLGMNTEAFF
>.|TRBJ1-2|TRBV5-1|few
TGCGCCAGCAGCCCCCAGGGTATAGATGGCTACACCTTC
CASSPQGIDGYTF
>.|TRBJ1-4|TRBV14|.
TGTGCCAGCAGCCCGGGGTCGGGATCAACTAATGAAAAACTGTTTTTT
CASSPGSGSTNEKLFF
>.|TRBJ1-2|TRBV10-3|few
TGTGCCATCAGCCCGGAGGGACTGAAGTATGGCTACACCTTC
CAISPEGLKYGYTF
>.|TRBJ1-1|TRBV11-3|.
TGTGCCAGCAAATCGAACACTGAAGCTTTCTTT
CASKSNTEAFF
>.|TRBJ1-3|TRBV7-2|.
TGTGCCAGCAGCTTAACCGGCGGAAACTCTGGAAACACCATATATTTT
CASSLTGGNSGNTIYF
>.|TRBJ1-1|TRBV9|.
TGTGCCAGCAGCGCCACGGGGGGCGACACTGAAGCTTTCTTT
CASSATGGDTEAFF